This T cell receptor (beta chain) derives from a study of blood T cell repertoires in COVID-19. Per the authors' pipeline: Amplification of reference gene primers was used by the study to estimate nucleated cell counts. Only in-frame clones appear in the TCRdb table, and some are missing; sequencing was by immunoSEQ multiplex PCR. D and trimming were read from the DNA, whereas the V and J calls and clone size are those reported in that table. The sample carries 140,000 to 150,000 clones, approximately 88% recorded once. This receptor was identified in a man aged 65 to 79 with acute or convalescent COVID-19. The sample comprised peripheral blood.

The CDR3 spells CASSLLTSGTDTQYF. The CDR3 bases are TGTGCCAGCAGCCTACTGACTAGCGGCACAGATACGCAGTATTTT. The chain employs TRBV11-2 and TRBJ2-3; 8 bases are a match to TRBD2. This CDR3 is 15 amino acids long. Trimming at V came to 5 bases and at J to 1 base, leaving 5 bases not matched to a gene. Germline assignment: CDR1 SGHAT and CDR2 FQNNGV.